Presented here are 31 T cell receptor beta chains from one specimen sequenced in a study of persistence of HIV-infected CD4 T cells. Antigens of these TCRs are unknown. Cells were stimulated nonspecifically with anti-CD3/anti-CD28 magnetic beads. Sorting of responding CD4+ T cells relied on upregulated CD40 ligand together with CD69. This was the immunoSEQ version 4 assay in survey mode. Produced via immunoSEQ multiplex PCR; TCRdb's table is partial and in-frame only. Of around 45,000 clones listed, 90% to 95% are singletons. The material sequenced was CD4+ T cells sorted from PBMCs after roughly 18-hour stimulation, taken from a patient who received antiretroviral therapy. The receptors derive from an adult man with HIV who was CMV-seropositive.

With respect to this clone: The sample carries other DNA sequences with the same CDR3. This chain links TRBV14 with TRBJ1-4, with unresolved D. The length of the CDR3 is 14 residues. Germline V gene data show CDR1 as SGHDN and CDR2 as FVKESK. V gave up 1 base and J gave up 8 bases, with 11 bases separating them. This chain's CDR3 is CASSQVRRNEKLFF. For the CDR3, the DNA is TGTGCCAGCAGCCAAGTCCGCAGGAACGAAAAACTGTTTTTT.

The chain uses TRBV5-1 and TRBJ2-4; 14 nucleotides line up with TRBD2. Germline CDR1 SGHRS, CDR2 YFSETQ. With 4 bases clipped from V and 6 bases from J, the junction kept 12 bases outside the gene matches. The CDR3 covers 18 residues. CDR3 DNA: TGCGCCAGCAGCAGCCGGGGACTAGCGGGAGAGGGGACAAACATTCAGTACTTC. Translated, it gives CASSSRGLAGEGTNIQYF.

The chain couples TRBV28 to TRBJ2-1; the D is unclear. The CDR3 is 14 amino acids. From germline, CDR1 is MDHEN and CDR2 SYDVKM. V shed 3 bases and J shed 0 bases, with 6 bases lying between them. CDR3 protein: CASSFASSYNEQFF. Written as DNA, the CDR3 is TGTGCCAGCAGTTTTGCGAGCTCCTACAATGAGCAGTTCTTC.

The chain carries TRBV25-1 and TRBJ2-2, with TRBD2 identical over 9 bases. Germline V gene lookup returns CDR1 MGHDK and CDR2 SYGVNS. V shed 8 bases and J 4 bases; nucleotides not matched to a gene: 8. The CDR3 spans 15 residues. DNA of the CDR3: TGTGCCAGCTCCGCTAGCGGGGCTACCACCGGGGAGCTGTTTTTT. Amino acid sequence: CASSASGATTGELFF.

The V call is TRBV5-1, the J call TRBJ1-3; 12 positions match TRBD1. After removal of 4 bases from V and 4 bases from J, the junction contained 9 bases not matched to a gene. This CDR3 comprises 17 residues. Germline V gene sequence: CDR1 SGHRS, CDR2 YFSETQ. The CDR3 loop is CASSDGTGGASGNTIYF. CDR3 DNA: TGCGCCAGCAGCGATGGGACAGGGGGCGCTTCAGGAAACACCATATATTTT.

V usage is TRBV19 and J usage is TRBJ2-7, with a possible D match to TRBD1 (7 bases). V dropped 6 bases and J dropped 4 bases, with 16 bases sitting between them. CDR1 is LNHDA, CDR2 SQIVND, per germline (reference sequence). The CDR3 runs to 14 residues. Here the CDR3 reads CASSLAGTAYEQYF. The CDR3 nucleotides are TGTGCCAGTAGCCTGGCGGGGACAGCTTACGAGCAGTACTTC. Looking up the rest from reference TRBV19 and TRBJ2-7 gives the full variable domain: DGGITQSPKYLFRKEGQNVTLSCEQNLNHDAMYWYRQDPGQGLRLIYYSQIVNDFQKGDIAEGYSVSREKKESFPLTVTSAQKNPTAFYLCASSLAGTAYEQYFGPGTRLTVT.

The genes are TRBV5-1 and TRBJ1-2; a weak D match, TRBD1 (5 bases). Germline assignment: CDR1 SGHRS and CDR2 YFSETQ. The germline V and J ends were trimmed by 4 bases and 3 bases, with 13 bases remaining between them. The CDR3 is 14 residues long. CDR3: CASSPIGGDYGYTF. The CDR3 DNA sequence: TGCGCCAGCAGCCCAATCGGGGGAGACTATGGCTACACCTTC.

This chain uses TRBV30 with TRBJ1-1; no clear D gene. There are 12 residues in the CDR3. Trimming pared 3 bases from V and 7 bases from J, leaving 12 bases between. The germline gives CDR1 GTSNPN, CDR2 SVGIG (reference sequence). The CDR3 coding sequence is TGTGCCTGGAGCTCCCAGCAAAGTGAAGCTTTCTTT. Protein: CAWSSQQSEAFF. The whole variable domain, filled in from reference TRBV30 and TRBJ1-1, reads SQTIHQWPATLVQPVGSPLSLECTVEGTSNPNLYWYRQAAGRGLQLLFYSVGIGQISSEVPQNLSASRPQDRQFILSSKKLLLSDSGFYLCAWSSQQSEAFFGQGTRLTVV.

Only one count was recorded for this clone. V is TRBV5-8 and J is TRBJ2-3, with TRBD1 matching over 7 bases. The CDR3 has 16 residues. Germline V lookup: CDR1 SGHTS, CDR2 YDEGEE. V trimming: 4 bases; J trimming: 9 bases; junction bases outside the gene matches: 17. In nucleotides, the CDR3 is TGTGCCAGCAGCAAAGGGACAGATCTTTCCCACCCAACGCAGTATTTT. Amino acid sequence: CASSKGTDLSHPTQYF. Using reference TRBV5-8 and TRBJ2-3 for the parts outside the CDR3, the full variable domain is EAGVTQSPTHLIKTRGQQATLRCSPISGHTSVYWYQQALGLGLQFLLWYDEGEERNRGNFPPRFSGRQFPNYSSELNVNALELEDSALYLCASSKGTDLSHPTQYFGPGTRLTVL.

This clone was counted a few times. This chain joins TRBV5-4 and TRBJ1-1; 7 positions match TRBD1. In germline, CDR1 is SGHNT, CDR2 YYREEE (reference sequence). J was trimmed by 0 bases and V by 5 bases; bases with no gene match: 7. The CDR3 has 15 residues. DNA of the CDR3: TGTGCCAGCAGGTCCGGGACAGTCATGAACACTGAAGCTTTCTTT. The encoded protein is CASRSGTVMNTEAFF.

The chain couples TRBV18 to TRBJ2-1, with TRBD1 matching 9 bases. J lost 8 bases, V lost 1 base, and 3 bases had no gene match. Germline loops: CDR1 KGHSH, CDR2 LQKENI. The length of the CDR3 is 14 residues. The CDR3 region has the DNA TGTGCCAGCTCACCACTGACAGGGGGAGATGAGCAGTTCTTC. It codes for CASSPLTGGDEQFF.

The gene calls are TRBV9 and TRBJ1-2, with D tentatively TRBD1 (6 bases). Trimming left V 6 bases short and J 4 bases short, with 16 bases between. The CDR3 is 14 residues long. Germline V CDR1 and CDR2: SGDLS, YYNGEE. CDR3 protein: CASNLHRDGYGYTF. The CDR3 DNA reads TGTGCCAGCAACCTCCACAGGGACGGCTATGGCTACACCTTC.

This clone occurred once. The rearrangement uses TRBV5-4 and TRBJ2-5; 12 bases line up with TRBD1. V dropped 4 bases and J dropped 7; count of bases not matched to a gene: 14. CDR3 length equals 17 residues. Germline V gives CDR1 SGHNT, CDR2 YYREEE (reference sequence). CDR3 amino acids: CASSPLSGQGASGTQYF. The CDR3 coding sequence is TGTGCCAGCAGCCCGCTATCGGGACAGGGGGCATCTGGGACCCAGTACTTC.

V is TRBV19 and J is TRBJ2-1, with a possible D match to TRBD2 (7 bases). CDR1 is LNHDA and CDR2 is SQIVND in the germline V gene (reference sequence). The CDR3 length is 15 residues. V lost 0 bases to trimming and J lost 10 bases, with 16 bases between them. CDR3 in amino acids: CASSIDLGGQGEQFF. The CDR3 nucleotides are TGTGCCAGTAGTATAGATTTGGGGGGGCAAGGGGAGCAGTTCTTC.

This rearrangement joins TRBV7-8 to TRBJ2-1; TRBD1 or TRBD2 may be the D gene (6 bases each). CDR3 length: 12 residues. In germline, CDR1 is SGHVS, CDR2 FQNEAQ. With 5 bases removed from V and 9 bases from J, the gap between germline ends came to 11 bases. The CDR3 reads CASSPSGAEQFF. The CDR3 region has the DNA TGTGCCAGCAGCCCGTCGGGGGCTGAGCAGTTCTTC.

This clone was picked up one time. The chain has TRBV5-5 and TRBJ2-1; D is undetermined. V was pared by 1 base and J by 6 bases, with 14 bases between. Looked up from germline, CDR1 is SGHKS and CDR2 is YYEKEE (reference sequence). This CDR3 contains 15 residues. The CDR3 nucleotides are TGTGCCAGCAGCTTGCAAGCTGATGGTGGCAATGAGCAGTTCTTC. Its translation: CASSLQADGGNEQFF.

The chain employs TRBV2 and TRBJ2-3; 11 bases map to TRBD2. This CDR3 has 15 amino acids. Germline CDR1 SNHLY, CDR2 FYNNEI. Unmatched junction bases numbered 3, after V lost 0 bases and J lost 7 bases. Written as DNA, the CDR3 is TGTGCCAGCAGTGAAGCTAGCGGGGGGGTTTATACGCAGTATTTT. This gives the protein CASSEASGGVYTQYF.

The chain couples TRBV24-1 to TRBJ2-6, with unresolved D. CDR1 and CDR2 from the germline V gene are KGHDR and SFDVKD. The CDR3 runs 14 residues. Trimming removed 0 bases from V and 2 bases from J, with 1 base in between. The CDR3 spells CATSDLAGANVLTF. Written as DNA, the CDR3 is TGTGCCACCAGTGATTTGGCTGGGGCCAACGTCCTGACTTTC.

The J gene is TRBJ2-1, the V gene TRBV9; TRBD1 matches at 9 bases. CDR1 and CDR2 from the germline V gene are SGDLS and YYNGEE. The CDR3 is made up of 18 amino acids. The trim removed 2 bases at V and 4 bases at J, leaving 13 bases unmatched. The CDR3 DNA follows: TGTGCCAGCAGCGTTAGGGGAACGGGACAGGGCCGTTACAATGAGCAGTTCTTC. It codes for CASSVRGTGQGRYNEQFF.

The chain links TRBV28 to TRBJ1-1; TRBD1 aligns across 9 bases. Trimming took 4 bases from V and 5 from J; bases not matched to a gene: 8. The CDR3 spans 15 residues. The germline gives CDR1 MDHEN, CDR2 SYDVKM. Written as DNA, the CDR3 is TGTGCCAGCAGTTCCGCGACAGGGGGGGAAACTGAAGCTTTCTTT. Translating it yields CASSSATGGETEAFF.

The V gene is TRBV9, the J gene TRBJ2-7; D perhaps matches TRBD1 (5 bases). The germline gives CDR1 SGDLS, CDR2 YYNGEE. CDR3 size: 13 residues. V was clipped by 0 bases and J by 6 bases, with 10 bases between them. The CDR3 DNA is TGTGCCAGCAGCGTAGAGGGGCGGTTCGAGCAGTACTTC. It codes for CASSVEGRFEQYF.

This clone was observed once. The CDR3 DNA follows: TGTGCCAGCAGCTTGGACAGGGGTAATGAGCAGTTCTTC. It translates to CASSLDRGNEQFF. The chain links TRBV7-2 to TRBJ2-1, with 9 bases identical to TRBD1. Germline V lookup: CDR1 SGHTA, CDR2 FQGNSA. The ends lost 3 bases at V and 7 bases at J; junction bases unmatched: 1. The CDR3 consists of 13 residues.

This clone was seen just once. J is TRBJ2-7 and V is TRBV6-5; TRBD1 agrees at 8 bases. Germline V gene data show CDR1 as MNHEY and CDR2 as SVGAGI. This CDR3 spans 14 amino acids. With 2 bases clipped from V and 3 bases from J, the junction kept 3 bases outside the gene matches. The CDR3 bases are TGTGCCAGCAGTTACCGTGACAGGGGCTACGAGCAGTACTTC. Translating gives CASSYRDRGYEQYF.

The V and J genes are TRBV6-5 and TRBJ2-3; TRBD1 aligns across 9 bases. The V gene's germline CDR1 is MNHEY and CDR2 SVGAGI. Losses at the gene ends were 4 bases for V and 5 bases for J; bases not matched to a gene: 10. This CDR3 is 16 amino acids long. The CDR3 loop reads CASSFNRDRAKDTQYF. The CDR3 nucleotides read TGTGCCAGCAGTTTTAACCGGGACAGGGCGAAAGATACGCAGTATTTT.

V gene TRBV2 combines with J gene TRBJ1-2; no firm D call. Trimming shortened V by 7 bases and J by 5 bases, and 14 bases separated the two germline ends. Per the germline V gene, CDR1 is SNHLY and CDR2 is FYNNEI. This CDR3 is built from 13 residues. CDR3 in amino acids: CASKGASGYGYTF. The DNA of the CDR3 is TGTGCCAGCAAAGGAGCCAGTGGGTATGGCTACACCTTC.

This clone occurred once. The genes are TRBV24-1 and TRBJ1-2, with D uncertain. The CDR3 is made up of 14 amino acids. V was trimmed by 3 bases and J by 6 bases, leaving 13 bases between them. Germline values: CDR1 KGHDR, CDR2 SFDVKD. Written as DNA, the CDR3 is TGTGCCACCAGTGATAGCATCTCCCGAGATGGCTACACCTTC. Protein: CATSDSISRDGYTF.

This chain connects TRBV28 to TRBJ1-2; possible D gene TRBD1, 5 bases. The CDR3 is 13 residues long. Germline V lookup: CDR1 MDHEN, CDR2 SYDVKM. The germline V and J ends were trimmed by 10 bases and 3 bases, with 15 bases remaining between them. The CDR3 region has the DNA TGTGCCACTCAAAACGGGGCGCACTATGGCTACACCTTC. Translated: CATQNGAHYGYTF.

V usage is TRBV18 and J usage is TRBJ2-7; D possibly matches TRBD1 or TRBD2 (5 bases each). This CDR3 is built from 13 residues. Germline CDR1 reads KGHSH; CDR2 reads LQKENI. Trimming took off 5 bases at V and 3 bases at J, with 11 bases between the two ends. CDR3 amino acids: CASSAGTIYEQYF. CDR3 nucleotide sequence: TGTGCCAGCTCAGCCGGGACCATCTACGAGCAGTACTTC.

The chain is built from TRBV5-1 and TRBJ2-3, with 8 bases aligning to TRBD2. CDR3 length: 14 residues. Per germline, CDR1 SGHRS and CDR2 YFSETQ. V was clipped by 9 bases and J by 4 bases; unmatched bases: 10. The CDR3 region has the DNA TGCGCCACCGATTCCGGGGGGGGCGCAGATACGCAGTATTTT. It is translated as CATDSGGGADTQYF.

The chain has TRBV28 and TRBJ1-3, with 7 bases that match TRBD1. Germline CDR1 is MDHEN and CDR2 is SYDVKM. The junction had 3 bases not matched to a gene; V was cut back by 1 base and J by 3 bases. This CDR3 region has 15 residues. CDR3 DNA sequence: TGTGCCAGCAGTTTATACAGGGGCATTGGAAACACCATATATTTT. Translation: CASSLYRGIGNTIYF.

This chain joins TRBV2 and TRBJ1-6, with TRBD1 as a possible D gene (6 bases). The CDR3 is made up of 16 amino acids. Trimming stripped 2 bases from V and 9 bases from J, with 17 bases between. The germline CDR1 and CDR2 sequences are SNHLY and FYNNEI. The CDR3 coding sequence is TGTGCCAGCAGTGAACGCTCGGGGGCCGGGGCTTCACCCCTCCACTTT. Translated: CASSERSGAGASPLHF.